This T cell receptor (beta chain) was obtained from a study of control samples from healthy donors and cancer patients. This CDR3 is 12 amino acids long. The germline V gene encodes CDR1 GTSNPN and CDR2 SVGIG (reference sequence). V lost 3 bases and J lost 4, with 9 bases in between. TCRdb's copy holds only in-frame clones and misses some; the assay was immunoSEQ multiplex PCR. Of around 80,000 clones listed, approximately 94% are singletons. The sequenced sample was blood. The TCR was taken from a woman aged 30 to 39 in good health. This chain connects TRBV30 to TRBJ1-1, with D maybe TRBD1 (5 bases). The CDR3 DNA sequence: TGTGCCTGGAGGGGGCCGGGCACTGAAGCTTTCTTT. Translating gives CAWRGPGTEAFF.